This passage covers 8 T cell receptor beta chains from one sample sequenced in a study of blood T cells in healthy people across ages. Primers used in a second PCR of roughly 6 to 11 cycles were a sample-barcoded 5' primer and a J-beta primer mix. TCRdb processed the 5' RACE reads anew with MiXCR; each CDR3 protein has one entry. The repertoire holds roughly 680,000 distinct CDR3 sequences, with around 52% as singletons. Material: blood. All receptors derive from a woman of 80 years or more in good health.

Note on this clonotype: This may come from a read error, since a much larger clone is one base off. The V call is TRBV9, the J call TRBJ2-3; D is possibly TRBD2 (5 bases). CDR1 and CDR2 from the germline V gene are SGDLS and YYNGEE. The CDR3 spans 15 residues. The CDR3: CAGSPSPKGADTQYF. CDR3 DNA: TGTGCCGGCAGCCCCAGCCCCAAGGGAGCAGATACGCAGTATTTT.

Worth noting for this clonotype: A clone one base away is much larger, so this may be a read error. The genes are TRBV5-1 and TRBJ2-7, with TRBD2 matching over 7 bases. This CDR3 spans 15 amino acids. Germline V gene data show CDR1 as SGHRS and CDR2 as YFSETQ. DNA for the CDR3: TGCGCCAGCAGCTCGGACGGACTAGACTCCTACGAGCGGTACTTC. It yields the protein CASSSDGLDSYERYF. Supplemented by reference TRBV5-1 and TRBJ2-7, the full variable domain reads KAGVTQTPRYLIKTRGQQVTLSCSPISGHRSVSWYQQTPGQGLQFLFEYFSETQRNKGNFPGRFSGRQFSNSRSEMNVSTLELGDSALYLCASSSDGLDSYERYFGPGTRLTVT.

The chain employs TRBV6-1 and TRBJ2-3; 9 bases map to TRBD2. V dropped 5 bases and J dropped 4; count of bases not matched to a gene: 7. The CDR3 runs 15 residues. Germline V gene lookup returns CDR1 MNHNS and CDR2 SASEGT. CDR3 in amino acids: CASSPLAGEADTQYF. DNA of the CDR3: TGTGCCAGCAGTCCTTTAGCGGGAGAGGCAGATACGCAGTATTTT.

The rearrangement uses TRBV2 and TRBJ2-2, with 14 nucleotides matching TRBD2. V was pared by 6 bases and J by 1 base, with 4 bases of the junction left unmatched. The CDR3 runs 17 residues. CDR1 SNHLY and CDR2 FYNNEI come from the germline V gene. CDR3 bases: TGTGCCAGCAGAGCCGGGACTAGCGGGGGGAACACCGGGGAGCTGTTTTTT. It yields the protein CASRAGTSGGNTGELFF.

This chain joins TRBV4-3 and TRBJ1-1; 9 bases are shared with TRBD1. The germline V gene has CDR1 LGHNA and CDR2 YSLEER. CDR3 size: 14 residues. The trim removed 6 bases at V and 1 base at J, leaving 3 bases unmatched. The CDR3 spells CASRATGGNTEAFF. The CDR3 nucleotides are TGCGCCAGCAGAGCGACAGGGGGGAACACTGAAGCTTTCTTT.

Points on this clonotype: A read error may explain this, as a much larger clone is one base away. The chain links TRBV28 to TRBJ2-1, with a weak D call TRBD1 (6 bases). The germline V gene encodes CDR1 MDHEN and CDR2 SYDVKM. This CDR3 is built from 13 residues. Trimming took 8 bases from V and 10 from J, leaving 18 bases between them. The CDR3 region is CASFAGDGYEQFF. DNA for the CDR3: TGTGCCAGCTTTGCAGGGGACGGCTACGAGCAGTTCTTC.

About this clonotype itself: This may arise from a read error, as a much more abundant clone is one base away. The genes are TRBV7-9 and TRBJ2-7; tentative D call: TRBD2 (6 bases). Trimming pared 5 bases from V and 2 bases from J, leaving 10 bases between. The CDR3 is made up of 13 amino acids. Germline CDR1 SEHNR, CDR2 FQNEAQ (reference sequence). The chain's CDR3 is CASSRRTTYEQYF. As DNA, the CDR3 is TGTGCCAGCAGCAGACGGACTACCTACGAGCAGTACTTC.

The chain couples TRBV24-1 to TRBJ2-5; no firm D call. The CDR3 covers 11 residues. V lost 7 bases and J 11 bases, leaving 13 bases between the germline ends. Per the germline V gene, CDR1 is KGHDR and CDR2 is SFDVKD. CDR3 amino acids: CATRTEDEQYF. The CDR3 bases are TGTGCCACCAGGACGGAAGATGAGCAGTACTTC.